This T cell receptor (beta chain) was sequenced in a study of human T cells and chemical hapten exposure. As for the study in general: Diphenylcyclopropenone, dosed weekly to the scalp, was given to patients throughout the approximately 25-week study. The upper back received 0.01% DPC by patch testing, with results read at 6 days.

A single record per CDR3 protein comes from TCRdb applying MiXCR to the RACE reads. The repertoire holds around 380,000 distinct CDR3 sequences, roughly 6% seen once, with about 7.7% in the top ten. The time point: pre-sensitization, week 0. Indicated treatment: therapeutic diphenylcyclopropenone sensitization with weekly scalp DPC. Alopecia patients, 18 to 70 years old and DPC-suitable, served as donors. Trimming stripped 5 bases from V and 8 bases from J, with 15 bases between. From germline, CDR1 is MNHEY and CDR2 SVGEGT. This CDR3 is built from 13 residues. The V gene is TRBV6-2 or TRBV6-3, the J gene TRBJ1-1; D gene uncertain. The source was whole blood, collected in connection with sensitization to the hapten diphenylcyclopropenone (DPC). The sequence derives from a woman between 18 and 29 years old with alopecia areata. Some clones in this sample may be carry-over from other donors' samples. CDR3 region: CASSRGPAVEAFF. The CDR3 region has the DNA TGTGCCAGCAGTCGAGGACCGGCTGTAGAAGCTTTCTTT.